The 19 T cell receptor beta chains below come from one sample, sequenced in a study of T-cell memory formation after mild COVID-19. Using its own MiXCR run on the 5' RACE reads, TCRdb lists one record per CDR3 protein. The sample holds roughly 450,000 distinct CDR3 sequences, more than 15% seen once. Sequencing was carried out using PBMCs or a T cell subset sorted from them (not recorded which). Receptors were obtained from a man aged 18 to 30 who had mild COVID-19 (a few samples of this study predate the infection). Cell type and time point are not known.

Written as DNA, the CDR3 is TGCAGTGCTGGGACAGGAATGAACACTGAAGCTTTCTTT. Protein: CSAGTGMNTEAFF. This chain uses TRBV20-1 with TRBJ1-1; 8 positions match TRBD1. V lost 5 bases, J lost 0 bases, and 2 bases stayed unmatched. Germline V gives CDR1 DFQATT, CDR2 SNEGSKA (reference sequence). The CDR3 consists of 13 residues.

This clonotype showed up just a few times. J is TRBJ1-6 and V is TRBV21-1. TRBV21-1 is deemed a pseudogene. The CDR3 spans 15 residues. CDR3 loop: CASSNGPYYNSPLHF. CDR3 sequence (DNA): TGTGCCAGCAGCAATGGTCCCTACTATAATTCACCCCTCCACTTT.

J is TRBJ1-1 and V is TRBV28; D call uncertain. V lost 8 bases to trimming and J lost 5 bases, with 6 bases between them. Looked up from germline, CDR1 is MDHEN and CDR2 is SYDVKM. The CDR3 totals 10 residues. The CDR3 DNA reads TGTGCCAGCCGGAAGACTGAAGCTTTCTTT. This translates into CASRKTEAFF.

The chain carries TRBV4-3 and TRBJ2-1; 7 bases align to TRBD1. This CDR3 is built from 13 residues. Per germline, CDR1 LGHNA and CDR2 YSLEER. V lost 3 bases, J lost 6 bases, and 2 bases stayed unmatched. DNA of the CDR3: TGCGCCAGCAGCCATAACAGGGGCAATGAGCAGTTCTTC. Translation: CASSHNRGNEQFF.

The rearrangement links TRBV7-9 to TRBJ2-3; D might be TRBD2 (6 bases). Germline-derived CDR1 and CDR2 are SEHNR and FQNEAQ (reference sequence). Trimming took 5 bases from V and 5 from J, leaving 14 bases between them. This CDR3 has 14 amino acids. CDR3 amino acids: CASSKVRGGDTQYF. CDR3 DNA sequence: TGTGCCAGCAGCAAAGTAAGGGGAGGAGATACGCAGTATTTT.

The J gene is TRBJ2-3, the V gene TRBV5-1; 9 bases are shared with TRBD1. Germline V gene data show CDR1 as SGHRS and CDR2 as YFSETQ. CDR3 length equals 16 residues. The junction had 7 bases not matched to a gene; V was cut back by 4 bases and J by 1 base. The CDR3 DNA is TGCGCCAGCAGCGGGACAGGGACTCCTGGCACAGATACGCAGTATTTT. Encoded protein: CASSGTGTPGTDTQYF.

This chain uses TRBV12-3 or TRBV12-4 with TRBJ1-3, with no clear D. The CDR3 is 13 amino acids. V dropped 3 bases and J dropped 1 base, with 4 bases sitting between them. CDR3 DNA: TGTGCCAGCAGTTTGTTTTCTGGAAACACCATATATTTT. Translation: CASSLFSGNTIYF.

V gene TRBV5-1 combines with J gene TRBJ2-7; D gene unclear. In germline, CDR1 is SGHRS, CDR2 YFSETQ. The ends were cut back, 5 bases at V and 6 bases at J, with 12 bases in the middle. CDR3 size: 12 residues. CDR3 sequence: CASRETSREQYF. The CDR3 DNA follows: TGCGCCAGCAGAGAGACGAGCCGCGAGCAGTACTTC.

This clonotype has just a few counts. V usage is TRBV3-1 and J usage is TRBJ2-7; TRBD2 matches at 10 bases. The junction had 10 bases not matched to a gene; V was cut back by 0 bases and J by 5 bases. This CDR3 is 17 amino acids long. The germline V gene encodes CDR1 LGHDT and CDR2 YNNKEL (reference sequence). The CDR3 coding sequence is TGTGCCAGCAGCCAAGATCGTAGCGGGGGGCCTAGGGACGAGCAGTACTTC. Translation: CASSQDRSGGPRDEQYF.

The genes are TRBV4-1 and TRBJ2-5, with D perhaps matching TRBD1 or TRBD2 (5 bases each). Germline V gene sequence: CDR1 MGHRA, CDR2 YSYEKL. V was cut by 3 bases and J by 2 bases, with 7 bases left in between. The CDR3 covers 13 residues. The CDR3 nucleotides read TGCGCCAGCAGCCAGGGACGGCAAGAGACCCAGTACTTC. Residues: CASSQGRQETQYF.

The chain uses TRBV5-1 and TRBJ1-4; D unclear. The germline V and J ends were trimmed by 0 bases and 5 bases, with 8 bases remaining between them. Germline V gene sequence: CDR1 SGHRS, CDR2 YFSETQ. CDR3 length: 14 amino acids. CDR3 residues: CASSLGGNNEKLFF. In nucleotides, the CDR3 is TGCGCCAGCAGCTTGGGAGGGAACAATGAAAAACTGTTTTTT.

The genes are TRBV29-1 and TRBJ2-1, with D perhaps matching TRBD2 (6 bases). The germline CDR1 and CDR2 sequences are SQVTM and ANQGSEA. V was shortened by 5 bases and J by 0 bases, with 17 bases between the two germline ends. The CDR3 length is 16 residues. CDR3 region: CSVSARGDPSYNEQFF. The CDR3 coding sequence is TGCAGCGTTTCTGCGCGCGGGGACCCCTCCTACAATGAGCAGTTCTTC.

This clonotype showed up many times. V and J are TRBV7-8 and TRBJ1-1; no firm D call. Germline values: CDR1 SGHVS, CDR2 FQNEAQ. CDR3 length: 14 residues. V shed 0 bases and J shed 1 base, with 6 bases lying between them. The CDR3 spells CASSLARSNTEAFF. CDR3 DNA sequence: TGTGCCAGCAGCTTAGCGCGGTCGAACACTGAAGCTTTCTTT.

J is TRBJ2-7 and V is TRBV19, with D perhaps matching TRBD1 (5 bases). Trimming stripped 5 bases from V and 2 bases from J, with 16 bases between. Looked up from germline, CDR1 is LNHDA and CDR2 is SQIVND (reference sequence). CDR3 length equals 15 residues. The CDR3 protein is CASSPGHFGTYEQYF. In DNA form, the CDR3 reads TGTGCCAGTAGTCCCGGACACTTTGGAACCTACGAGCAGTACTTC.

In its sample, this clonotype was seen a few times. The chain links TRBV20-1 to TRBJ2-7, with D perhaps TRBD2 (7 bases). This CDR3 region has 16 residues. Trimming took 2 bases from V and 4 from J, leaving 21 bases between them. The germline gives CDR1 DFQATT, CDR2 SNEGSKA (reference sequence). Here the CDR3 DNA reads TGCAGTGCTAGACTGGCCACTGCGGGGGCAGGGTACGAGCAGTACTTC. Translating gives CSARLATAGAGYEQYF.

This clonotype was seen more than once but under ten times. The rearrangement uses TRBV7-2 and TRBJ2-3; 8 positions agree with TRBD2. The CDR3 covers 16 residues. The V segment lost 3 bases and the J segment 6 bases; nucleotides outside the gene matches: 11. Germline loops: CDR1 SGHTA, CDR2 FQGNSA. The CDR3: CASSFGSRGVPDTQYF. The CDR3 DNA reads as TGTGCCAGCAGCTTTGGGTCGCGGGGGGTTCCGGATACGCAGTATTTT.

This clonotype has only a few counts. The chain uses TRBV6-6 and TRBJ2-7, with 8 bases aligning to TRBD1. V trimming: 6 bases; J trimming: 2 bases; junction bases outside the gene matches: 9. Germline CDR1 and CDR2: MNHNY and SVGAGI (reference sequence). The CDR3 covers 15 residues. The CDR3, as DNA: TGTGCCAGCAGCTTCGACAGGGGATCCCCCTACGAGCAGTACGTC. The encoded protein is CASSFDRGSPYEQYV.

This clonotype was seen at least ten times. An end of the junction does not agree with germline; a read error may underlie this. The chain couples TRBV7-2 to TRBJ1-2; TRBD1 aligns across 7 bases. Germline CDR1 is SGHTA and CDR2 is FQGNSA. The CDR3 has 12 amino acids. CDR3 DNA sequence: TGTGCCAGCAGTTACTCCCGGGACAGAGAAAAATTC. Translated, it gives CASSYSRDREKF.

A single count supports this clonotype. A junction boundary mismatches the germline segment, possibly from a read error. The chain joins TRBV12-3 or TRBV12-4 to TRBJ2-3; perhaps TRBD1 as D (5 bases). This CDR3 region has 14 residues. CDR3 sequence reads: CANSQGSRTDTQYF. In DNA, the CDR3 is TGTGCCAACAGTCAGGGTTCCCGCACAGATACGCAGTATTTT.